This T cell receptor (beta chain) was found in a study of T cells after yellow fever vaccination. CDR1 is LGHNA, CDR2 YSLEER, per germline. V lost 4 bases and J 2 bases, leaving 11 bases between the germline ends. The CDR3 runs to 14 residues. This clonotype was counted a few times. Antigen specificity is unknown. Study-level findings and limits: Weaker, the secondary response peaked sooner, at day 5 versus 15. The booster response re-showed most primary clones: 96% CD4, approximately 85% CD8.

TCRdb redid the calling of the 5' RACE reads with MiXCR, one entry per CDR3 protein. This table holds some 150,000 distinct CDR3 sequences, roughly 11% found once. The receptor was isolated from a man aged 18 to 29 who received the YFV17D yellow fever vaccine. This specimen was CD8+ T cells sorted from PBMCs, taken 15 days after the yellow fever booster vaccination. V gene TRBV4-3 combines with J gene TRBJ1-2; D uncertain. CDR3: CASSPWAGNYGYTF. Written as DNA, the CDR3 is TGCGCCAGCAGCCCATGGGCGGGGAACTATGGCTACACCTTC.